These 2 T cell receptor beta chains share one sample of origin, sequenced in a study of regulatory T cells in long-lasting Graves disease. This sample's time point: newly diagnosed GD, antithyroid drugs for less than 3 months. Construction of the TCR library relied on RNA isolated from PBMCs. Relying on iRepertoire HTBI primers and Arm-PCR of CDR3 regions, the team built TCR beta libraries. TCRdb re-analysed the multiplex PCR reads in MiXCR, keeping a single row per CDR3 protein. This table has a few hundred thousand distinct CDR3 sequences, approximately 20% appearing once. Separately, the same data were catalogued under a study of T cells in Graves' hyperthyroidism and ophthalmopathy.

Sample: peripheral blood mononuclear cells (PBMCs), taken at new diagnosis, from a patient treated with antithyroid drugs. The source is a woman in her twenties or thirties with Graves disease.

This clonotype was observed at least ten times. This chain connects TRBV6-1 to TRBJ2-5; tentatively, D is TRBD1 (6 bases). The CDR3 runs to 13 residues. CDR1 is MNHNS, CDR2 SASEGT, per germline. Trimming removed 8 bases at V and 5 bases at J, with 15 bases between. The CDR3 bases are TGTGCCAGCGGCAGGGGTCGGAGCGAGACCCAGTACTTC. Residues: CASGRGRSETQYF.

This clonotype was counted many times. CDR3 amino acids: CASSVYDEQFF. The CDR3 DNA sequence: TGTGCCAGCAGCGTATACGATGAGCAGTTCTTC. The chain couples TRBV9 to TRBJ2-1; no firm D call. The V gene's germline CDR1 is SGDLS and CDR2 YYNGEE. The CDR3 length is 11 residues. Trimming removed 1 base at V and 8 bases at J, with 4 bases between.